Below, 3 T cell receptor beta chains from the same sample are listed, as sequenced in a study of cytomegalovirus exposure and HLA in healthy donors. With 60 Vbeta and 13 Jbeta primers, the PCR was carried out. The repertoire was sequenced with immunoSEQ multiplex PCR; TCRdb's copy has only in-frame clones and lacks some. Here the sample spans about 180,000 clones, around 80% being singletons. Sequencing was performed on PBMCs. The receptors were sampled from a man younger than 35 in good health and CMV-seronegative.

The gene calls are TRBV5-6 and TRBJ1-2; 9 positions agree with TRBD1. Germline loops: CDR1 SGHDT, CDR2 YYEEEE. The CDR3 length is 17 residues. The V and J ends lost 2 bases and 1 base, in that order; junction bases with no gene match: 9. The CDR3 protein is CASSFRDRALLNYGYTF. The CDR3 DNA is TGTGCCAGCAGCTTTCGGGACAGGGCCCTCCTTAACTATGGCTACACCTTC. The variable domain in full, with the rest retrieved from reference TRBV5-6 and TRBJ1-2, is DAGVTQSPTHLIKTRGQQVTLRCSPKSGHDTVSWYQQALGQGPQFIFQYYEEEERQRGNFPDRFSGHQFPNYSSELNVNALLLGDSALYLCASSFRDRALLNYGYTFGSGTRLTVV.

V and J are TRBV5-6 and TRBJ2-1; TRBD1 agrees at 9 bases. V lost 4 bases to trimming and J lost 15 bases; unmatched junction nucleotides: 8. Germline-derived CDR1 and CDR2 are SGHDT and YYEEEE. The CDR3 consists of 12 residues. In DNA form, the CDR3 reads TGTGCCAGCAGCAGGGTGACAGGGGGTCTGTTCTTC. Its protein product is CASSRVTGGLFF. Together with reference TRBV5-6 and TRBJ2-1, the CDR3 gives the full variable domain: DAGVTQSPTHLIKTRGQQVTLRCSPKSGHDTVSWYQQALGQGPQFIFQYYEEEERQRGNFPDRFSGHQFPNYSSELNVNALLLGDSALYLCASSRVTGGLFFGPGTRLTVL.

This clone showed up just a few times. V and J are TRBV12-5 and TRBJ2-5; 7 positions agree with TRBD2. In germline, CDR1 is LGHNT, CDR2 FRNRAP. J gave up 5 bases and V 6 bases, and 6 bases lay outside the gene matches. The CDR3 runs to 13 residues. CDR3: CASGLGGAETQYF. The CDR3 bases are TGTGCTAGTGGCCTGGGAGGGGCGGAGACCCAGTACTTC. Full variable domain (remainder filled in from reference TRBV12-5 and TRBJ2-5): DARVTQTPRHKVTEMGQEVTMRCQPILGHNTVFWYRQTMMQGLELLAYFRNRAPLDDSGMPKDRFSAEMPDATLATLKIQPSEPRDSAVYFCASGLGGAETQYFGPGTRLLVL.